The 29 T cell receptor beta chains reported below all come from one sample, sequenced in a study of blood T cell repertoires in COVID-19 (TCRdb year 2020). The library was produced with the immunoSEQ multiplex PCR assay. In TCRdb, the immuneACCESS table is reduced to in-frame sequences with V and J assigned. These tables do not hold every clone; where another copy was compared, an unresolved V gene accounts for under half, and the others remain unexplained. Within this sample are about 50,000 clones, with more than 75% of them counted one time only. Jointly, the top ten make up approximately 5.6% of the sample. The material sequenced was peripheral blood. All receptors come from a woman between 55 and 75 years old with acute or convalescent COVID-19.

CDR3 bases: TGTGCCAGCAGCAAATGTGCGGGGTATGAAGAGACCCAGTACTTC. The encoded protein is CASSKCAGYEETQYF. This rearrangement joins TRBV21-1 to TRBJ2-5; TRBD2, the table's D call, was not compared with the DNA. TRBV21-1 is assigned pseudogene status. The CDR3 has 15 amino acids.

This chain links TRBV2 with TRBJ2-5; D is perhaps TRBD2 (5 bases). Trimming took off 3 bases at V and 5 bases at J, with 13 bases between the two ends. CDR1 and CDR2 (germline): SNHLY, FYNNEI. The CDR3 contains 14 residues. The CDR3 reads CASSENRGGETQYF. CDR3 DNA sequence: TGTGCCAGCAGTGAGAACCGAGGCGGGGAGACCCAGTACTTC.

The gene calls are TRBV6-1 and TRBJ2-7, with D possibly being TRBD1 (6 bases). The length of the CDR3 is 15 residues. Per germline, CDR1 MNHNS and CDR2 SASEGT. V was shortened by 0 bases and J by 4 bases, with 13 bases between the two germline ends. DNA of the CDR3: TGTGCCAGCAGTGAAGCGTTGGGGGCCCGATACGAGCAGTACTTC. Translated, it gives CASSEALGARYEQYF.

The chain has TRBV25-1 and TRBJ2-7, with TRBD2 matching over 8 bases. The V gene end was trimmed by 3 bases and the J gene end by 6 bases; junction bases not matched to a gene: 4. This CDR3 is 13 amino acids long. The germline gives CDR1 MGHDK, CDR2 SYGVNS. CDR3 sequence reads: CASSDSGSREQYF. As DNA, the CDR3 is TGTGCCAGCAGTGACAGCGGGAGTCGCGAGCAGTACTTC.

V and J are TRBV19 and TRBJ2-3, with 10 bases matching TRBD1. The CDR3 consists of 16 residues. Germline V CDR1 and CDR2: LNHDA, SQIVND (reference sequence). Trimming took 4 bases from V and 0 from J; bases not matched to a gene: 4. CDR3 in DNA: TGTGCCAGTAGTACCGGACAGGGGGGTAGCACAGATACGCAGTATTTT. This encodes CASSTGQGGSTDTQYF.

The J gene is TRBJ1-4, the V gene TRBV19; D call uncertain. This CDR3 is 14 amino acids long. Deletions cut 5 bases from V and 2 bases from J, with 9 bases between. Germline loops: CDR1 LNHDA, CDR2 SQIVND (reference sequence). CDR3 sequence reads: CASSEEATNEKLFF. The DNA for the CDR3 is TGTGCCAGTAGTGAAGAAGCCACTAATGAAAAACTGTTTTTT.

This clone was seen a single time. This sequence joins TRBV7-6 and TRBJ1-6; no definite D call. Trimming shortened V by 4 bases and J by 5 bases, and 9 bases separated the two germline ends. Germline lookup yields CDR1 SGHVS and CDR2 FNYEAQ. The CDR3 spans 14 residues. CDR3 protein: CASSSGGNNSPLHF. CDR3 bases: TGTGCCAGCAGCTCGGGCGGGAATAATTCACCCCTCCACTTT.

Comment on this clone: Other nucleotide sequences in the sample specify the same CDR3. The chain recombines TRBV7-2 with TRBJ1-2; D unresolved. Germline V gene data show CDR1 as SGHTA and CDR2 as FQGNSA. The CDR3 spans 13 residues. Deletions cut 2 bases from V and 1 base from J, with 5 bases between. This chain's CDR3 is CASSLRVNYGYTF. The CDR3 DNA follows: TGTGCCAGCAGCTTACGAGTTAACTATGGCTACACCTTC.

The rearrangement links TRBV30 to TRBJ2-5, with 9 bases aligning to TRBD1. The CDR3 sequence is 15 residues long. With V trimmed by 2 bases and J by 4 bases, 8 bases remained unmatched. Per germline, CDR1 GTSNPN and CDR2 SVGIG (reference sequence). This CDR3 reads CAWSRRDRAAETQYF. CDR3 DNA: TGTGCCTGGAGTCGGCGGGACAGGGCGGCAGAGACCCAGTACTTC.

The rearrangement joins TRBV7-3 to TRBJ1-1; 7 nucleotides match TRBD1. After removal of 5 bases from V and 8 bases from J, the junction contained 8 bases not matched to a gene. The CDR3 loop spans 13 amino acids. Germline CDR1 and CDR2: SGHTA and FQGTGA. In DNA form, the CDR3 reads TGTGCCAGCAGCGCAACACCGACAGGGGAAGCTTTCTTT. Protein: CASSATPTGEAFF.

The chain has TRBV5-1 and TRBJ2-3; D may be TRBD2 (5 bases). Per the germline V gene, CDR1 is SGHRS and CDR2 is YFSETQ. Trimming cost V 0 bases and J 0 bases, with 8 bases left between them. The length of the CDR3 is 15 residues. CDR3 in amino acids: CASSLARTSTDTQYF. The CDR3 coding sequence is TGCGCCAGCAGCTTGGCGCGGACTAGCACAGATACGCAGTATTTT. Together with reference TRBV5-1 and TRBJ2-3, the CDR3 gives the full variable domain: KAGVTQTPRYLIKTRGQQVTLSCSPISGHRSVSWYQQTPGQGLQFLFEYFSETQRNKGNFPGRFSGRQFSNSRSEMNVSTLELGDSALYLCASSLARTSTDTQYFGPGTRLTVL.

This CDR3 reads CASSFWLAGGTGELFF. CDR3 bases: TGCGCCAGCAGCTTTTGGCTAGCGGGGGGCACCGGGGAGCTGTTTTTT. V is TRBV5-1 and J is TRBJ2-2; 11 positions match TRBD2. Germline V gene lookup returns CDR1 SGHRS and CDR2 YFSETQ. There are 16 residues in the CDR3. J lost 4 bases, V lost 2 bases, and 4 bases had no gene match.

The chain combines TRBV7-6 with TRBJ1-1; no clear D. The germline gives CDR1 SGHVS, CDR2 FNYEAQ. V lost 1 base to trimming and J lost 1 base, with 4 bases between them. The CDR3 runs to 13 residues. The CDR3 DNA follows: TGTGCCAGCAGCTTAGGTCAGAACACTGAAGCTTTCTTT. Its translation: CASSLGQNTEAFF. Combining the CDR3 with reference TRBV7-6 and TRBJ1-1 gives the whole variable domain GAGVSQSPRYKVTKRGQDVALRCDPISGHVSLYWYRQALGQGPEFLTYFNYEAQQDKSGLPNDRFSAERPEGSISTLTIQRTEQRDSAMYRCASSLGQNTEAFFGQGTRLTVV.

The chain carries TRBV11-3 and TRBJ2-3; 12 bases map to TRBD2. CDR1 is SGHNT, CDR2 YENEEA, per germline. V shed 5 bases and J 1 base; nucleotides not matched to a gene: 7. The CDR3 is made up of 17 amino acids. As DNA, the CDR3 is TGTGCCAGCAGCCGCAGACTAGCGGGGGACGGCACAGATACGCAGTATTTT. Its protein product is CASSRRLAGDGTDTQYF.

The gene calls are TRBV19 and TRBJ1-2; D is unresolved. V was shortened by 5 bases and J by 4 bases, with 14 bases between the two germline ends. The length of the CDR3 is 14 residues. The germline V gene has CDR1 LNHDA and CDR2 SQIVND (reference sequence). CDR3 DNA: TGTGCCAGTAGTCCTCAAACAGAACTCTATGGCTACACCTTC. It specifies CASSPQTELYGYTF. Looking up the rest from reference TRBV19 and TRBJ1-2 gives the full variable domain: DGGITQSPKYLFRKEGQNVTLSCEQNLNHDAMYWYRQDPGQGLRLIYYSQIVNDFQKGDIAEGYSVSREKKESFPLTVTSAQKNPTAFYLCASSPQTELYGYTFGSGTRLTVV.

The J gene is TRBJ1-3, the V gene TRBV7-2; no firm D call. V gave up 1 base and J gave up 0 bases, with 10 bases separating them. The CDR3 sequence is 16 residues long. Germline CDR1 reads SGHTA; CDR2 reads FQGNSA. The CDR3 nucleotides read TGTGCCAGCAGCTTAGTGGTACTAAGCTCTGGAAACACCATATATTTT. As protein: CASSLVVLSSGNTIYF.

The chain employs TRBV28 and TRBJ2-5; tentative D call: TRBD1 (6 bases). The V end lost 5 bases, the J end lost 9 bases, and 13 bases lay between the germline ends. Germline values: CDR1 MDHEN, CDR2 SYDVKM. CDR3 length: 12 residues. CDR3 in amino acids: CASSPPPGAQYF. CDR3 bases: TGTGCCAGCAGTCCTCCGCCAGGGGCCCAGTACTTC.

The chain links TRBV6-5 to TRBJ1-2, with D uncertain. Germline CDR1 reads MNHEY; CDR2 reads SVGAGI. Trimming left V 8 bases short and J 7 bases short, with 14 bases between. The CDR3 contains 12 residues. CDR3 nucleotide sequence: TGTGCCAGCGGATACACAGAGGGTGGCTACACCTTC. Its translation is CASGYTEGGYTF.

DNA for the CDR3: TGTGCCAGCAGCACAACCGGGACTAGCACAGATACGCAGTATTTT. Protein sequence: CASSTTGTSTDTQYF. This sequence joins TRBV7-3 and TRBJ2-3, with TRBD2 as a possible D gene (6 bases). Trimming removed 5 bases from V and 0 bases from J, with 12 bases in between. The CDR3 spans 15 residues. Germline CDR1 reads SGHTA; CDR2 reads FQGTGA.

The V gene is TRBV6-6, the J gene TRBJ1-1; D perhaps matches TRBD1 (5 bases). Germline-derived CDR1 and CDR2 are MNHNY and SVGAGI (reference sequence). This CDR3 has 14 amino acids. The V and J ends lost 0 bases and 3 bases respectively, with 8 bases between them. The CDR3 sequence is CASSYSGGDTEAFF. The CDR3 region has the DNA TGTGCCAGCAGTTACTCAGGAGGGGACACTGAAGCTTTCTTT.

The V gene is TRBV2, the J gene TRBJ2-3; 7 nucleotides match TRBD2. The V and J ends lost 8 bases and 1 base, in that order; junction bases with no gene match: 9. The CDR3 is 15 amino acids. Germline CDR1 and CDR2: SNHLY and FYNNEI. The DNA for the CDR3 is TGTGCCAGCCCTGGAAGGCTAGCGGGCACAGATACGCAGTATTTT. It encodes CASPGRLAGTDTQYF.

This sequence joins TRBV2 and TRBJ2-1; no firm D call. This CDR3 has 17 residues. Germline V gene lookup returns CDR1 SNHLY and CDR2 FYNNEI. V was trimmed by 4 bases and J by 4 bases, leaving 20 bases between them. In DNA form, the CDR3 reads TGTGCCAGCAGTGGTGTGGGCCAGACCCCTATTTACAATGAGCAGTTCTTC. It translates to CASSGVGQTPIYNEQFF.

This chain uses TRBV6-5 with TRBJ2-5, with 7 bases lining up with TRBD2. Germline loops: CDR1 MNHEY, CDR2 SVGAGI. The CDR3 has 15 residues. Trimming at V came to 8 bases and at J to 5 bases, leaving 14 bases not matched to a gene. As DNA, the CDR3 is TGTGCCAGCTTGATGCAGCGGGGTGTGGGTGAGACCCAGTACTTC. It is translated as CASLMQRGVGETQYF.

The chain is built from TRBV19 and TRBJ1-5; D perhaps matches TRBD1 (5 bases). V was shortened by 5 bases and J by 2 bases, with 7 bases between the two germline ends. The CDR3 sequence is 13 residues long. CDR1 is LNHDA and CDR2 is SQIVND in the germline V gene (reference sequence). In DNA form, the CDR3 reads TGTGCCAGTAGTTCACAGGGCAATCAGCCCCAGCATTTT. It translates to CASSSQGNQPQHF.

V is TRBV5-5 and J is TRBJ2-5, with a weak D call TRBD1 (6 bases). This CDR3 is built from 14 residues. Trimming took 5 bases from V and 5 from J, leaving 16 bases between them. CDR1 and CDR2 from the germline V gene are SGHKS and YYEKEE (reference sequence). DNA for the CDR3: TGTGCCAGCAGGCTAGGGCAGGGGACGGAGACCCAGTACTTC. This encodes CASRLGQGTETQYF.

In its sample, this clone was seen once. CDR3 nucleotides: TGTGCCAGCAGCAGGGGAAATGAAAAACTGTTTTTT. Protein sequence: CASSRGNEKLFF. This chain connects TRBV5-4 to TRBJ1-4; TRBD1 is a possible D gene (5 bases). Germline-derived CDR1 and CDR2 are SGHNT and YYREEE (reference sequence). The CDR3 is 12 residues long. V was shortened by 4 bases and J by 5 bases, with 6 bases between the two germline ends. The full variable domain, in which reference TRBV5-4 and TRBJ1-4 provide the parts outside the CDR3, is ETGVTQSPTHLIKTRGQQVTLRCSSQSGHNTVSWYQQALGQGPQFIFQYYREEENGRGNFPPRFSGLQFPNYSSELNVNALELDDSALYLCASSRGNEKLFFGSGTQLSVL.

This chain joins TRBV9 and TRBJ2-2; 10 bases line up with TRBD2. Germline trimming cut 4 bases from V and 3 bases from J; bases unmatched to any gene: 6. Per the germline V gene, CDR1 is SGDLS and CDR2 is YYNGEE. The CDR3 runs to 16 residues. The CDR3 here is CASSKAGGPHTGELFF. As DNA, the CDR3 is TGTGCCAGCAGCAAAGCGGGAGGGCCGCACACCGGGGAGCTGTTTTTT.

The V call is TRBV2, the J call TRBJ2-7, with 8 nucleotides matching TRBD1. The CDR3 covers 13 residues. The germline CDR1 and CDR2 sequences are SNHLY and FYNNEI. Unmatched junction bases numbered 3, after V lost 7 bases and J lost 1 base. CDR3 amino acids: CASNGQGSYEQYF. The CDR3 DNA sequence: TGTGCCAGCAACGGACAGGGTTCCTACGAGCAGTACTTC.

This clone came up a few times. The J gene is TRBJ2-2, the V gene TRBV5-4; D remains ambiguous. CDR3 size: 16 residues. V was shortened by 0 bases and J by 2 bases, with 11 bases between the two germline ends. The germline gives CDR1 SGHNT, CDR2 YYREEE (reference sequence). CDR3 in amino acids: CASSLGVRLNTGELFF. CDR3 coding DNA: TGTGCCAGCAGCTTGGGGGTAAGACTCAACACCGGGGAGCTGTTTTTT.